The 6 T cell receptor beta chains below all came from one sample that was sequenced in a study of CD8+CD57+ T cells in acquired aplastic anemia. The TCR beta profiling, which covered VDJ combination and CDR3 sequence, was carried out using genomic DNA as the template. TCRdb reprocessed the reads with MiXCR, giving one entry per CDR3 protein. The profile shows some 200,000 distinct CDR3 sequences, around 49% of them singletons. Patients chosen for sequencing had shown CD8+CD57+ cell expansion by flow cytometry. The sequencing sample was made of sorted CD4+, CD8+, or CD8+CD57+ T cells (not recorded which) from PBMCs. The source is a human donor with aplastic anemia.

The genes are TRBV7-9 and TRBJ2-7, with TRBD2 identical over 7 bases. With 5 bases clipped from V and 7 bases from J, the junction kept 2 bases outside the gene matches. CDR1 and CDR2 from the germline V gene are SEHNR and FQNEAQ (reference sequence). This CDR3 is 11 amino acids long. CDR3 region: CASSRSGEQYF. Here the CDR3 DNA reads TGTGCCAGCAGCCGTAGCGGGGAGCAGTACTTC.

This clonotype came up many times. The gene calls are TRBV11-2 and TRBJ2-5; D perhaps matches TRBD1 (5 bases). This CDR3 comprises 15 residues. Germline V gives CDR1 SGHAT, CDR2 FQNNGV. V lost 3 bases to trimming and J lost 5 bases, with 16 bases between them. The CDR3 sequence: CASSFARALGETQYF. The CDR3, as DNA: TGTGCCAGCAGCTTTGCCAGGGCCTTGGGGGAGACCCAGTACTTC.

In its sample, this clonotype was seen a few times. In DNA form, the CDR3 reads TGTGCCAGTAGTGGCGGACAGGGGAGGACAAATCAGCCCCAGCATTTT. Translating gives CASSGGQGRTNQPQHF. This sequence joins TRBV19 and TRBJ1-5, with TRBD1 matching 9 bases. This CDR3 contains 16 residues. CDR1 and CDR2 (germline): LNHDA, SQIVND (reference sequence). The junction had 9 bases not matched to a gene; V was cut back by 5 bases and J by 4 bases.

The genes are TRBV25-1 and TRBJ2-1; TRBD2 matches at 10 bases. This CDR3 has 16 residues. Looked up from germline, CDR1 is MGHDK and CDR2 is SYGVNS. J lost 6 bases, V lost 1 base, and 6 bases had no gene match. The CDR3 DNA reads TGTGCCAGCAGTGAATTGTCTAGCGGGAGTTCCAATGAGCAGTTCTTC. This codes for CASSELSSGSSNEQFF.

As for this clonotype: A read error may produce the germline difference seen at one junction end. V usage is TRBV7-9 and J usage is TRBJ1-1; TRBD1 might be the D (5 bases). Germline CDR1 reads SEHNR; CDR2 reads FQNEAQ (reference sequence). The CDR3 sequence is 14 residues long. The chain's CDR3 is CASSPDRVDTEAFF. CDR3 in DNA: TGTGCCAGCAGCCCAGATAGGGTGGACACCGAAGCTTTCTTT.

The chain is built from TRBV29-1 and TRBJ1-1; TRBD1 might be the D (5 bases). This CDR3 is built from 13 residues. Germline V CDR1 and CDR2: SQVTM, ANQGSEA. Trimming pared 7 bases from V and 0 bases from J, leaving 12 bases between. The CDR3 DNA is TGCAGCGCCAGAGGGGCGGTGAACACTGAAGCTTTCTTT. This translates into CSARGAVNTEAFF. Full variable domain (rest looked up from reference TRBV29-1 and TRBJ1-1): SAVISQKPSRDICQRGTSLTIQCQVDSQVTMMFWYRQQPGQSLTLIATANQGSEATYESGFVIDKFPISRPNLTFSTLTVSNMSPEDSSIYLCSARGAVNTEAFFGQGTRLTVV.